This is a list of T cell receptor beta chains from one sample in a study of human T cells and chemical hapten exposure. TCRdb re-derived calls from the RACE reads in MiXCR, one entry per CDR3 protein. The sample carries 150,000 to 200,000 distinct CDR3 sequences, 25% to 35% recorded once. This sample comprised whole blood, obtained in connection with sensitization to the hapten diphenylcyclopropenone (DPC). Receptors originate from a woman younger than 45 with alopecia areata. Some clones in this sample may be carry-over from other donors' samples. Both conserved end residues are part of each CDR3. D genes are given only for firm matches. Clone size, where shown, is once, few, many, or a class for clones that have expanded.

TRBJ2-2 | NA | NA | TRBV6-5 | TGTGCCAGCAGTACGGGACTGGGGGAGCTGTTTTTT | CASSTGLGELFF
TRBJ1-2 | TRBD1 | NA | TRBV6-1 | TGTGCCAGCAGTGAAGGAACCGACAGGGACGGCTACACCTTC | CASSEGTDRDGYTF
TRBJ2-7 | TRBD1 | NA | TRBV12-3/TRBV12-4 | TGTGCCAGCAGAGACGACAGGGGCTCCTACGAGCAGTACTTC | CASRDDRGSYEQYF
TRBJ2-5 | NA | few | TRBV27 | TGTGCCAGCAGTGATTTGGGTCTCTTGGAGACCCAGTACTTC | CASSDLGLLETQYF
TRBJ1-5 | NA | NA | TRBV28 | TGTGCCAGCAGTCATAGACAGAGCAATCAGCCCCAGCATTTT | CASSHRQSNQPQHF
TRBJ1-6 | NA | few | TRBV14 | TGTGCCAGCAGCCTGACCTATAATTCACCCCTCCACTTT | CASSLTYNSPLHF
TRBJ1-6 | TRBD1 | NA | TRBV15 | TGTGCCACCAGCAGGGAAGGTGGGGACAGGGGAAGGAGTTCACCCCTCCACTTT | CATSREGGDRGRSSPLHF
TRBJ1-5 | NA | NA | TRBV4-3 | TGCGCCAGCAGCCAAGATGGGGGGTCGAGCAATCAGCCCCAGCATTTT | CASSQDGGSSNQPQHF
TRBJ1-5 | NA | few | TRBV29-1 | TGCAGCGTTACACAGGGTATAGGGCAGCCCCAGCATTTT | CSVTQGIGQPQHF
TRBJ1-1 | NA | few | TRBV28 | TGTGCCAGCAGTGCGGACCCGCGGGCTTTCTTT | CASSADPRAFF
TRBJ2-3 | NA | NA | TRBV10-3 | TGTGCCATCAGTTTAAGCGCTAGCGGCACAGATACGCAGTATTTT | CAISLSASGTDTQYF
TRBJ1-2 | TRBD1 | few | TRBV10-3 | TGTGCCATCAGTGAGCCCGGGACAGGGGATATTATCTATGGCTACACCTTC | CAISEPGTGDIIYGYTF
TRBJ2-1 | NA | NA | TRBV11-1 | TGTGCCAGCAGCCCGGCCCCCATCTACAATGAGCAGTTCTTC | CASSPAPIYNEQFF
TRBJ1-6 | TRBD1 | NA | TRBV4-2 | TGTGCCACTGCCCGGGACAGGGTGGATAATTCACCCCTCCACTTT | CATARDRVDNSPLHF
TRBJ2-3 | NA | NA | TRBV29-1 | TGCAGCGTTGATGACGCAAGGAGCACAGATACGCAGTATTTT | CSVDDARSTDTQYF
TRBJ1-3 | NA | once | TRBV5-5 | TGTGCCAGCAGCCCCGACGGCCGAGGAGGAAACACCATATATTTT | CASSPDGRGGNTIYF
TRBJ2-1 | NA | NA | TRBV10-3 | TGTGCCATCAGTGTCGGCAATGAGCAGTTCTTC | CAISVGNEQFF
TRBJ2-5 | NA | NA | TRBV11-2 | TGTGCCAGCAGCCCGCCGGGAGCTCAGACCCAGTACTTC | CASSPPGAQTQYF
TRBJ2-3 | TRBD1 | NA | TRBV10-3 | TGTGCCACCGGACAGGTCGCCGATACGCAGTATTTT | CATGQVADTQYF
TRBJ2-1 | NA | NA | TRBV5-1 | TGCGCCAGCAGCTTGGCCCCGGGGACGGGGATCTTAAACGGGTTCTTC | CASSLAPGTGILNGFF
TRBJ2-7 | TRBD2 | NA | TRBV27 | TGTGCCAGCAGTTCATCGGGGGGGTACGAGCAGTACTTC | CASSSSGGYEQYF
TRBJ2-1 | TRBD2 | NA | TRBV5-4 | TGTGCCAGCAGGCGGGAGGGGAATGAGCAGTTCTTC | CASRREGNEQFF
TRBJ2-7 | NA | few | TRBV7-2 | TGTGCCAGCAGCTTACGCAACGAGCAGTACTTC | CASSLRNEQYF
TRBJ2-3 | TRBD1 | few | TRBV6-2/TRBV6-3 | TGTGCCAGCAGTTACTATACTACAGGGGCCCCAGATACGCAGTATTTT | CASSYYTTGAPDTQYF
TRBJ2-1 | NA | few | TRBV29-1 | TGCAGCGTTGAAGATCGGGACCGCGGAGTTGGAGAGCAGTTCTTC | CSVEDRDRGVGEQFF
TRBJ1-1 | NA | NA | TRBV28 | TGTGCCAGCAGTTTAGAGGGCGGGAACTCTGAAGCTTTCTTT | CASSLEGGNSEAFF
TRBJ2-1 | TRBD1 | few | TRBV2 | TGTGCCAGCACCGGACAGGCTTACTCCTACAATGAGCAGTTCTTC | CASTGQAYSYNEQFF
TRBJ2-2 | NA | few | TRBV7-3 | TGTGCCAGCAGCTCCCACAGGAACACCGGGGAGCTGTTTTTT | CASSSHRNTGELFF
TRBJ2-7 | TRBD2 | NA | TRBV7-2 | TGTGCCAGCAGCGTAGCGGGAGCGAGCTCCTACGAGCAGTACTTC | CASSVAGASSYEQYF
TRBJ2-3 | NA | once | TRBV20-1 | TGCAGTGCTAGACGCGCAGTAGTTACAGATACGCAGTATTTT | CSARRAVVTDTQYF
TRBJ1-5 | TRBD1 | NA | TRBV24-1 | TGTGCCACCAGCGACAGGGTCAATCAGCCCCAGCATTTT | CATSDRVNQPQHF
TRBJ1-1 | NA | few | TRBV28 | TGTGCCAGCAGTTCTCTCATGCCCGGGTGGGCTTTCTTT | CASSSLMPGWAFF
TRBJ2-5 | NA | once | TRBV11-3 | TGTGCCAGCAGCTACCGGGGGACAGCCCTCACGCGGCAAGAGACCCAGTACTTC | CASSYRGTALTRQETQYF
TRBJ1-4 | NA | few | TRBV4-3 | TGCGCCAGCAGCCAAGAACCAGGTCCGGAAAAACTGTTTTTT | CASSQEPGPEKLFF
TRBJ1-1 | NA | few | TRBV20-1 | TGCAGTGCTGACCCCGGGCCCCCAGGGTTGGCTTTCTTT | CSADPGPPGLAFF
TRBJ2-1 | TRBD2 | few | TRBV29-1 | TGCAGCGTCCGGTTGCGGGGGACCTACAATGAGCAGTTCTTC | CSVRLRGTYNEQFF
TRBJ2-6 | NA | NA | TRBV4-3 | TGCGCCAGCAGCCAGGAAACAGCTTCTGGGGCCAACGTCCTGACTTTC | CASSQETASGANVLTF
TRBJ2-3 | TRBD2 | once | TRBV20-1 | TGCAGTGCCCATAGGGCGGGAGGGCCCGCAGATACGCAGTATTTT | CSAHRAGGPADTQYF
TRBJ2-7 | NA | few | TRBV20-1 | TGCAGTGCTAGGCAGGGTAGGGGCGAGCAGTACTTC | CSARQGRGEQYF
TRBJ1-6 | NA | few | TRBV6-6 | TGTGCCAGCAGGTCCAGCGTGGAGTCTGCCTATAATTCACCCCTCCACTTT | CASRSSVESAYNSPLHF
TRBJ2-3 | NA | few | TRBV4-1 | TGCGCCAGCAGCCAAGGGCTAGTCCCAGATACGCAGTATTTT | CASSQGLVPDTQYF
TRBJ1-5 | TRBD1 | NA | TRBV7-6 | TGTGCCAGCAGCTTAACTAGACAGGGGGCATATCAGCCCCAGCATTTT | CASSLTRQGAYQPQHF
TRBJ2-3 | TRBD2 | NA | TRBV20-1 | TGCAGTGCGATGACTAGCGGGAGGGCCGGAGATACGCAGTATTTT | CSAMTSGRAGDTQYF
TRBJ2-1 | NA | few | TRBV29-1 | TGCAGCGTTGAGCGTGGGAGCGGTCTCAATGAGCAGTTCTTC | CSVERGSGLNEQFF
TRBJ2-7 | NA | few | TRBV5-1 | TGCGCCAGCAGCCCCGAAGGGTTCAACGAGCAGTACTTC | CASSPEGFNEQYF
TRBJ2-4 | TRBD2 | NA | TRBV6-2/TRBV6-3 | TGTGCCAGCCCACCTCTGAGCGGGATGGACATTCAGTACTTC | CASPPLSGMDIQYF
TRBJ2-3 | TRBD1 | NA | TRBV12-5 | TGTGCTAGTGGTTTACCTGGGACAGGCTCCACAGATACGCAGTATTTT | CASGLPGTGSTDTQYF
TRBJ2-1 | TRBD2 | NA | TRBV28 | TGTGCCAGCAGTTCCCCCGAGGCTAGCGGGGGCCTGGTAGGGCAGTTCTTC | CASSSPEASGGLVGQFF
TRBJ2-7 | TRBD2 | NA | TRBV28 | TGTGCCAGCAGCAAACCTCAAGCGGGGGGCTACGAGCAGTACTTC | CASSKPQAGGYEQYF
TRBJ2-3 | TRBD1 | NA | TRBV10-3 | TGTGCCGCACGTGGGACAGGGGGCCCAGATACGCAGTATTTT | CAARGTGGPDTQYF
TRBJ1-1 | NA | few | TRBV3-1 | TGTGCCAGCAGCCAAGGGACAGCCCTGAACACTGAAGCTTTCTTT | CASSQGTALNTEAFF
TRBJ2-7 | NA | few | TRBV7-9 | TGTGCCAGCAGCTTCGTCGTCGGGGCGCGACCCAACTACGAGCAGTACTTC | CASSFVVGARPNYEQYF
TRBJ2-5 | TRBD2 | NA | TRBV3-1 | TGTGCCAGCAGCCAACGAACTAGCGGGCCACAAGAGACCCAGTACTTC | CASSQRTSGPQETQYF
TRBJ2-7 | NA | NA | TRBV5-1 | TGCGCCAGCAGCTCCACTTCACCTCCCGGCGAGCAGTACTTC | CASSSTSPPGEQYF
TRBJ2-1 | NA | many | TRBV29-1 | TGCAGCGTTTCGGTGACGGCGAGTAATGAGCAGTTCTTC | CSVSVTASNEQFF
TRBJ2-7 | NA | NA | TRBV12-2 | TGTGCAAGTCGCTTACAGGGGGACTGCTCCTACGAGCAGTACTTC | CASRLQGDCSYEQYF
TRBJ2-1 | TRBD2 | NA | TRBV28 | TGTGCCAGCACCCCGACAGGGGGACTAGCGGAGATATACAATGAGCAGTTCTTC | CASTPTGGLAEIYNEQFF
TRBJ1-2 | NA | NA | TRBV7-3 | TGTGCCAGCGGGGCCGGGGGGGCTTCAAGGGGCTACACCTTC | CASGAGGASRGYTF
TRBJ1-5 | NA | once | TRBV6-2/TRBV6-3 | TGTGCCAGCAGTTACTCCGGGGCTAGCAATCAGCCCCAGCATTTT | CASSYSGASNQPQHF